This is a list of T cell receptor beta chains from one sample in a study of shared T cell receptors in the human thymus. Sequencing was performed with immunoSEQ multiplex PCR; in TCRdb, only in-frame clones are kept and a portion is missing. The table records 640,000 or so clones, more than 75% of them present only once. This sample also belongs to another study, concerning human thymus T cells.

The sample was thymocytes. These receptors originate from a boy under two years old with a congenital heart defect. Both conserved end residues are part of each CDR3. The order of the fields is J gene, V gene, D gene, clone size, CDR3 protein, CDR3 DNA. A D gene is named only where the DNA matches it firmly. Clone size appears in some rows only: once, few, many, or a class for an expanded clone.

J gene: TRBJ2-2; V gene: TRBV6-1; D gene: .; clone size: .; CDR3 protein: CASSEWTGVRIRNTGELFF; CDR3 DNA: TGTGCCAGCAGTGAATGGACTGGGGTCAGGATTCGGAACACCGGGGAGCTGTTTTTT
J gene: TRBJ1-2; V gene: TRBV12-5; D gene: .; clone size: .; CDR3 protein: CASTAGPYGYTF; CDR3 DNA: TGTGCTAGCACGGCAGGCCCTTATGGCTACACCTTC
J gene: TRBJ2-7; V gene: TRBV4-3; D gene: .; clone size: once; CDR3 protein: CASSQERTGTQVVPSSSYEQYF; CDR3 DNA: TGCGCCAGCAGCCAAGAACGGACCGGGACACAAGTAGTACCCAGCTCGTCCTACGAGCAGTACTTC
J gene: TRBJ2-5; V gene: TRBV5-1; D gene: .; clone size: .; CDR3 protein: CASSLPSLGGRAETQYF; CDR3 DNA: TGCGCCAGCAGCCTCCCCTCCCTCGGGGGTAGAGCGGAGACCCAGTACTTC
J gene: TRBJ2-7; V gene: TRBV7-9; D gene: .; clone size: .; CDR3 protein: CASSRGKGFLPYEQYF; CDR3 DNA: TGTGCCAGCAGCCGGGGTAAGGGCTTCCTCCCCTACGAGCAGTACTTC
J gene: TRBJ2-1; V gene: TRBV6-1; D gene: .; clone size: .; CDR3 protein: CASSGNSGTYNEQFF; CDR3 DNA: TGTGCCAGCAGTGGAAACTCCGGGACCTACAATGAGCAGTTCTTC
J gene: TRBJ1-1; V gene: TRBV4-2; D gene: TRBD1; clone size: .; CDR3 protein: CASSQGQGDKDTEAFF; CDR3 DNA: TGTGCCAGCAGCCAGGGACAGGGGGACAAGGACACTGAAGCTTTCTTT
J gene: TRBJ2-1; V gene: TRBV5-1; D gene: TRBD2; clone size: .; CDR3 protein: CASSFSGGTSGSNEQFF; CDR3 DNA: TGCGCCAGCAGCTTTTCGGGGGGGACTAGCGGGAGTAATGAGCAGTTCTTC
J gene: TRBJ1-1; V gene: TRBV5-4; D gene: .; clone size: .; CDR3 protein: CASSFEEGKYSTEAFF; CDR3 DNA: TGTGCCAGCAGCTTCGAGGAGGGGAAATATAGCACTGAAGCTTTCTTT
J gene: TRBJ1-6; V gene: TRBV27; D gene: TRBD1; clone size: .; CDR3 protein: CASSTQGARNSPLHF; CDR3 DNA: TGTGCCAGCAGTACACAGGGGGCACGTAATTCACCCCTCCACTTT
J gene: TRBJ2-5; V gene: TRBV11-3; D gene: TRBD2; clone size: .; CDR3 protein: CASSLEAGGETQYF; CDR3 DNA: TGTGCCAGCAGCTTAGAGGCGGGGGGCGAGACCCAGTACTTC
J gene: TRBJ2-1; V gene: TRBV5-6; D gene: .; clone size: .; CDR3 protein: CASSLGQGNEQFF; CDR3 DNA: TGTGCCAGCAGCTTGGGGCAGGGGAATGAGCAGTTCTTC
J gene: TRBJ2-1; V gene: TRBV30; D gene: TRBD1; clone size: .; CDR3 protein: CAWSVQGKDNEQFF; CDR3 DNA: TGTGCCTGGAGTGTACAGGGGAAAGACAATGAGCAGTTCTTC
J gene: TRBJ2-3; V gene: TRBV7-2; D gene: .; clone size: once; CDR3 protein: CASSLVRGLGTDTQYF; CDR3 DNA: TGTGCCAGCAGCTTAGTAAGAGGGTTAGGCACAGATACGCAGTATTTT
J gene: TRBJ1-5; V gene: TRBV7-2; D gene: TRBD1; clone size: .; CDR3 protein: CASSRPGQSQPQHF; CDR3 DNA: TGTGCCAGCAGCCGACCGGGACAGAGTCAGCCCCAGCATTTT
J gene: TRBJ2-7; V gene: TRBV11-2; D gene: TRBD2; clone size: .; CDR3 protein: CASSLASGGSYEQYF; CDR3 DNA: TGTGCCAGCAGCTTAGCGAGCGGGGGCTCCTACGAGCAGTACTTC
J gene: TRBJ1-1; V gene: TRBV7-3; D gene: .; clone size: .; CDR3 protein: CASSPGGAEAFF; CDR3 DNA: TGTGCCAGCAGCCCGGGGGGGGCTGAAGCTTTCTTT